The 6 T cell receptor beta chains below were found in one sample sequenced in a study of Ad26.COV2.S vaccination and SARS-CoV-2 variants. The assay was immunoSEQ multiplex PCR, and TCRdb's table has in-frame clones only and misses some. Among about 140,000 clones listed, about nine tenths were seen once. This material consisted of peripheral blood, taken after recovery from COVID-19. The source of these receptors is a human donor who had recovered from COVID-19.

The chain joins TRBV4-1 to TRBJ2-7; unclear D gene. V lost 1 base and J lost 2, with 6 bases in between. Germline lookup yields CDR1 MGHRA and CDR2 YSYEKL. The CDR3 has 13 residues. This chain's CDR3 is CASSQAGPYEQYF. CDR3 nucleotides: TGCGCCAGCAGCCAAGCGGGCCCCTACGAGCAGTACTTC.

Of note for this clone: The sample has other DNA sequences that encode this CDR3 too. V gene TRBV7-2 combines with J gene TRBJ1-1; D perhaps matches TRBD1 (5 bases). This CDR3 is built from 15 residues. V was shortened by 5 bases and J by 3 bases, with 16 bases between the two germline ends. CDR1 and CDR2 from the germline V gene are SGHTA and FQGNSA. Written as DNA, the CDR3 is TGTGCCAGCAGCCTAGTAAGGGGATTGGACACTGAAGCTTTCTTT. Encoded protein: CASSLVRGLDTEAFF.

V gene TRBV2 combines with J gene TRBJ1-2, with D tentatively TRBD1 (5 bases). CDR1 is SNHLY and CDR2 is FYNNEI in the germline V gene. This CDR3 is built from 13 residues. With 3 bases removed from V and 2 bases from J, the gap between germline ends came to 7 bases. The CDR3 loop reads CASSEQGNYGYTF. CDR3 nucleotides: TGTGCCAGCAGTGAGCAGGGAAACTATGGCTACACCTTC.

The CDR3 region is CASNARDSRFGFPGANVLTF. The CDR3 DNA reads as TGTGCCAGCAACGCCCGGGACAGCCGTTTTGGGTTTCCTGGGGCCAACGTCCTGACTTTC. V usage is TRBV28 and J usage is TRBJ2-6, with 7 bases identical to TRBD1. Germline lookup yields CDR1 MDHEN and CDR2 SYDVKM. The CDR3 totals 20 residues. The J segment lost 2 bases and the V segment lost 7 bases, leaving 20 bases of the junction unmatched.

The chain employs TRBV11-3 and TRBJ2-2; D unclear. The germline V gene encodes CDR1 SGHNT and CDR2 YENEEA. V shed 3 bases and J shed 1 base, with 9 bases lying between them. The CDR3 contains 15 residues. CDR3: CASSLLPGNTGELFF. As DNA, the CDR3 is TGTGCCAGCAGCTTGTTACCAGGGAACACCGGGGAGCTGTTTTTT. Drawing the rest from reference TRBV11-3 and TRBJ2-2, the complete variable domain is EAGVVQSPRYKIIEKKQPVAFWCNPISGHNTLYWYLQNLGQGPELLIRYENEEAVDDSQLPKDRFSAERLKGVDSTLKIQPAELGDSAVYLCASSLLPGNTGELFFGEGSRLTVL.

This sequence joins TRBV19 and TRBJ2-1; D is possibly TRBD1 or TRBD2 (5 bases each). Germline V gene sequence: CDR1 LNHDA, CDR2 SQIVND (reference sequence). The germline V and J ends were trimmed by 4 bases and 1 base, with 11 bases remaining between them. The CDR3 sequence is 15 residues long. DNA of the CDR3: TGTGCCAGTAGTACCGGGTGGGGGTCCTACAATGAGCAGTTCTTC. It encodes CASSTGWGSYNEQFF.